This T cell receptor beta chain was obtained from a study of shared clonotypes between healthy human individuals. Profiled with immunoSEQ multiplex PCR; TCRdb holds only in-frame clones, not every one. The sample carries about 2.4 million clones, roughly 92% recorded once. General study results and limits: Donor clonotype sharing was expected to depend on sequencing depth.

To note about this clone: The antigen is unknown.

This TCR came from a man aged 18 to 35 in good health. Sequenced material: naive CD4+ T cells sorted from blood. Subset here: CD45RA+ positively selected.

The CDR3 loop is CASSVGAGTYNSPLHF. Written as DNA, the CDR3 is TGTGCCAGCAGCGTAGGTGCAGGTACCTATAATTCACCCCTCCACTTT. J is TRBJ1-6 and V is TRBV9; D unresolved. V dropped 0 bases and J dropped 2 bases, with 9 bases sitting between them. Germline loops: CDR1 SGDLS, CDR2 YYNGEE. The CDR3 is made up of 16 amino acids.